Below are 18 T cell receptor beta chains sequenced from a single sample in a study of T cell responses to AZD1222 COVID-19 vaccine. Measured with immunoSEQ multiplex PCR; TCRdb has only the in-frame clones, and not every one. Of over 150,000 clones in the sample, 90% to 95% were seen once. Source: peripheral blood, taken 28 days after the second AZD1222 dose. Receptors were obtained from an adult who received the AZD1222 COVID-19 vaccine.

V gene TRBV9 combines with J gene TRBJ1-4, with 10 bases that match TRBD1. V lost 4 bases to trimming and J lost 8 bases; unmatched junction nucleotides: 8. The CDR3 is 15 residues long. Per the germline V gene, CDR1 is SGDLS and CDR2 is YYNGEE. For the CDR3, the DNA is TGTGCCAGCAGCTTCCCGGGACAGGGGAACGAAAAACTGTTTTTT. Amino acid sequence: CASSFPGQGNEKLFF.

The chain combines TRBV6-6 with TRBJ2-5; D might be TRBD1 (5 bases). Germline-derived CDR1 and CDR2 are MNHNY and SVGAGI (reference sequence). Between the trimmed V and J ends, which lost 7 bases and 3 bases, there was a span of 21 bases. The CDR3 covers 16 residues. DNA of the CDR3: TGTGCCAGCAATCTGGCCCTTGACAGATTTAAAGAGACCCAGTACTTC. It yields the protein CASNLALDRFKETQYF.

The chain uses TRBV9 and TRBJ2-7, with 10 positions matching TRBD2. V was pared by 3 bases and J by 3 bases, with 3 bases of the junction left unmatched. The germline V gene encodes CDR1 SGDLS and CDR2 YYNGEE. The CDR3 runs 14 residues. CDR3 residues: CASSGTSGSYEQYF. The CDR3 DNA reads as TGTGCCAGCAGCGGGACTAGCGGAAGCTACGAGCAGTACTTC. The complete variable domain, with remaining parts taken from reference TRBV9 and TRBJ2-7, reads DSGVTQTPKHLITATGQRVTLRCSPRSGDLSVYWYQQSLDQGLQFLIQYYNGEERAKGNILERFSAQQFPDLHSELNLSSLELGDSALYFCASSGTSGSYEQYFGPGTRLTVT.

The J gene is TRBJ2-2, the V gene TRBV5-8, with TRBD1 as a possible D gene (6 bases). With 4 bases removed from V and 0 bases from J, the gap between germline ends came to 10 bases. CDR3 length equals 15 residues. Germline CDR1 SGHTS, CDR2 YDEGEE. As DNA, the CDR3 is TGTGCCAGCAGCAAAGACAGGACGAACACCGGGGAGCTGTTTTTT. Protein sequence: CASSKDRTNTGELFF.

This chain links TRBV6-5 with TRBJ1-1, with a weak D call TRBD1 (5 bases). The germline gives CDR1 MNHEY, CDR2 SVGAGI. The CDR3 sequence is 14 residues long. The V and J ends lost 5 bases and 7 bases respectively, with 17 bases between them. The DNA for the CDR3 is TGTGCCAGCAGTCGCGGAGGCAGGGCTTTTGAAGCTTTCTTT. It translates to CASSRGGRAFEAFF.

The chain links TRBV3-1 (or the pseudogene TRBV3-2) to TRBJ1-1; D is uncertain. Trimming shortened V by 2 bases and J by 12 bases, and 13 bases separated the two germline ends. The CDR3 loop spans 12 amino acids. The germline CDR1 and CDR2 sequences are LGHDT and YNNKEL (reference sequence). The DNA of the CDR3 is TGTGCCAGCAGCCAACGACAAGGGAAGACTTTCTTT. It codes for CASSQRQGKTFF.

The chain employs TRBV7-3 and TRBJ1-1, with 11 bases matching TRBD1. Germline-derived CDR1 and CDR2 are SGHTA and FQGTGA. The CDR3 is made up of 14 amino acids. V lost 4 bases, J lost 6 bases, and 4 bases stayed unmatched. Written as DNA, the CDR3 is TGTGCCAGCAGCTCCGGACAGGGGGCCGCTGAAGCTTTCTTT. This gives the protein CASSSGQGAAEAFF. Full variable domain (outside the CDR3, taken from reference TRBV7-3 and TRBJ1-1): GAGVSQTPSNKVTEKGKYVELRCDPISGHTALYWYRQSLGQGPEFLIYFQGTGAADDSGLPNDRFFAVRPEGSVSTLKIQRTERGDSAVYLCASSSGQGAAEAFFGQGTRLTVV.

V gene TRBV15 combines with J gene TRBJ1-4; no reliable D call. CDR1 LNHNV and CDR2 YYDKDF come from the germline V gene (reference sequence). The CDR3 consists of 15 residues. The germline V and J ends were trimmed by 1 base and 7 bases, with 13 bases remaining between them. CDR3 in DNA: TGTGCCACCAGCAGAGTTGAGGGAGTGATTGAAAAACTGTTTTTT. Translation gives CATSRVEGVIEKLFF.

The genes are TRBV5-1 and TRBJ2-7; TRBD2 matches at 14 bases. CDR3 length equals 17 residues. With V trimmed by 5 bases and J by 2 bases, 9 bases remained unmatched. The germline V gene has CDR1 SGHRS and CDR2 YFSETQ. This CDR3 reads CASSHPGLAGDPYEQYF. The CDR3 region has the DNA TGCGCCAGCAGTCACCCGGGACTAGCGGGGGACCCCTACGAGCAGTACTTC.

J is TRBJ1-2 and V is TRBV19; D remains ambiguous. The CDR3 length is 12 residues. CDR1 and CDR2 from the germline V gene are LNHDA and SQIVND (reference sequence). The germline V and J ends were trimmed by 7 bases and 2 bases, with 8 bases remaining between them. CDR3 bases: TGTGCCAGTACTCCGCAGAACTATGGCTACACCTTC. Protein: CASTPQNYGYTF.

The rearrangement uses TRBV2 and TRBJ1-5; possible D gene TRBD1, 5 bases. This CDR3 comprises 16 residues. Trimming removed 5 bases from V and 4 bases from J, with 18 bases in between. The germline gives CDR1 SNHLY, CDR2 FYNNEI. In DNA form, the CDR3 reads TGTGCCAGCAGTCCTACGACAACTGGGGGGAATCAGCCCCAGCATTTT. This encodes CASSPTTTGGNQPQHF. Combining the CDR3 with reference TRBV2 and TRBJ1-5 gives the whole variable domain EPEVTQTPSHQVTQMGQEVILRCVPISNHLYFYWYRQILGQKVEFLVSFYNNEISEKSEIFDDQFSVERPDGSNFTLKIRSTKLEDSAMYFCASSPTTTGGNQPQHFGDGTRLSIL.

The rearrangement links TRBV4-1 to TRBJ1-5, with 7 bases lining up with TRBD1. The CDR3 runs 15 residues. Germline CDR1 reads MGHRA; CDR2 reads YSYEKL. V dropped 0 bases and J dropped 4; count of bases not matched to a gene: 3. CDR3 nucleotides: TGCGCCAGCAGCCAAGATGGGACAGTTAATCAGCCCCAGCATTTT. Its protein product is CASSQDGTVNQPQHF.

For the CDR3, the DNA is TGTGCCAGCAGTTTCCGAGGTAGAGATCAGCCCCAGCATTTT. This codes for CASSFRGRDQPQHF. The chain couples TRBV27 to TRBJ1-5; unclear D gene. The CDR3 spans 14 residues. Germline CDR1 reads MNHEY; CDR2 reads SMNVEV (reference sequence). The ends were cut back, 3 bases at V and 5 bases at J, with 11 bases in the middle.

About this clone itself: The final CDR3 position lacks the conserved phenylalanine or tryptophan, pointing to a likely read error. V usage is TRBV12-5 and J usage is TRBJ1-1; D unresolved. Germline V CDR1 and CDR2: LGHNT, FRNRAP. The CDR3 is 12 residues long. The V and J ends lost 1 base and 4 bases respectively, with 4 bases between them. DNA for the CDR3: TGTGCTAGTGGTTTGGCTGGCACTGAAGCTTTCCTT. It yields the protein CASGLAGTEAFL.

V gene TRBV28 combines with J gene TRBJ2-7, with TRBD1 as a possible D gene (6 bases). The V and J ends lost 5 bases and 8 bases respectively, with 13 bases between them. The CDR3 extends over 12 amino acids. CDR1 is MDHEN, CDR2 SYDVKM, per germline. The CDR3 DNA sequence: TGTGCCAGCAGTCTTGACCAGGGGAAGCAGTACTTC. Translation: CASSLDQGKQYF.

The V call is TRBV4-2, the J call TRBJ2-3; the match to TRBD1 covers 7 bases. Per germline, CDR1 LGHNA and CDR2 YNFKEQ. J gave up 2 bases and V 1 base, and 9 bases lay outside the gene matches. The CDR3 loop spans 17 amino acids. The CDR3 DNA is TGTGCCAGCAGCCAAGGGATCCGGGACAGAGTCACAGATACGCAGTATTTT. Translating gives CASSQGIRDRVTDTQYF.

CDR3 sequence: CASSAGMGNDQPQHF. Here the CDR3 DNA reads TGTGCCAGCAGCGCGGGGATGGGCAATGATCAGCCCCAGCATTTT. The chain uses TRBV9 and TRBJ1-5; D is unresolved. Deletions cut 3 bases from V and 5 bases from J, with 15 bases between. CDR3 length: 15 amino acids. Germline-derived CDR1 and CDR2 are SGDLS and YYNGEE.

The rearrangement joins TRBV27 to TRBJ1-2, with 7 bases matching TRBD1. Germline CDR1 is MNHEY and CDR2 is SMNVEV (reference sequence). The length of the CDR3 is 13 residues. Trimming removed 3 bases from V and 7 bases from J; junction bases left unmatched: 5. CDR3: CASSFWTGAGYTF. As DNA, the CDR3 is TGTGCCAGCAGTTTTTGGACAGGCGCTGGCTACACCTTC.